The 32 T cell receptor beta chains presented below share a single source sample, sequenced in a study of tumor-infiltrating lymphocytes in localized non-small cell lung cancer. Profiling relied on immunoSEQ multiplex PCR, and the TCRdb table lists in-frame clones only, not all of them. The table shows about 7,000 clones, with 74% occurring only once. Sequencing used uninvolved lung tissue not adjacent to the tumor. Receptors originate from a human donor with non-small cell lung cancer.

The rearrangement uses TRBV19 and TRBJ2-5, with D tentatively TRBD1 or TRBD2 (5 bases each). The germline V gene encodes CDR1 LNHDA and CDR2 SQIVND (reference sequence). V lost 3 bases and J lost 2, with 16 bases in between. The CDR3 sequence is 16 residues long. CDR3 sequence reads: CASSIGTRTPQETQYF. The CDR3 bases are TGTGCCAGTAGTATCGGGACCCGCACCCCTCAAGAGACCCAGTACTTC.

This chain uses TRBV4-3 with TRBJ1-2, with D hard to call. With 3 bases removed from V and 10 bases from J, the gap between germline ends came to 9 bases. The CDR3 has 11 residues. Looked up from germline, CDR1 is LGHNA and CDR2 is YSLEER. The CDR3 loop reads CASSHNGVYTF. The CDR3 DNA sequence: TGCGCCAGCAGCCACAATGGCGTCTACACCTTC.

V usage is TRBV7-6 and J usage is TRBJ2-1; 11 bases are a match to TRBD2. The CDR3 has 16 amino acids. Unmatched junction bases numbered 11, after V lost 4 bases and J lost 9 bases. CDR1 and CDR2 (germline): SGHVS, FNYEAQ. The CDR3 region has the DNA TGTGCCAGCAGCTCAGCGACTAGCGGGGTACGCCGTGAGCAGTTCTTC. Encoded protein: CASSSATSGVRREQFF. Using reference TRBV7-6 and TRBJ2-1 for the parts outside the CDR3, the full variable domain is GAGVSQSPRYKVTKRGQDVALRCDPISGHVSLYWYRQALGQGPEFLTYFNYEAQQDKSGLPNDRFSAERPEGSISTLTIQRTEQRDSAMYRCASSSATSGVRREQFFGPGTRLTVL.

CDR3 in amino acids: CASSTGGSGGPNTGELFF. CDR3 in DNA: TGCGCCAGCAGCACTGGAGGTAGCGGGGGTCCAAACACCGGGGAGCTGTTTTTT. This sequence joins TRBV5-1 and TRBJ2-2; 9 positions agree with TRBD2. The germline V gene has CDR1 SGHRS and CDR2 YFSETQ. This CDR3 comprises 18 residues. V shed 4 bases, J shed 2 bases, and the junction held 12 bases outside the gene matches.

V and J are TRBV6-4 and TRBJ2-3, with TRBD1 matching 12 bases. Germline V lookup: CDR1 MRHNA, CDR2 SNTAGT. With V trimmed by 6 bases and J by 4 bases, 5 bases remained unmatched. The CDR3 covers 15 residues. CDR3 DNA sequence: TGTGCCAGCAGCGCCGGGACAGGGGGCGCAGATACGCAGTATTTT. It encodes CASSAGTGGADTQYF.

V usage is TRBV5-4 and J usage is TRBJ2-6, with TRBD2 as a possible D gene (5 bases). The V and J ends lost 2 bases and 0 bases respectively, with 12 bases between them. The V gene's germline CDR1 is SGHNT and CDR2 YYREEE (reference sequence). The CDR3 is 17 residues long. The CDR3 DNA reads TGTGCCAGCAGCTTCGGACTCCCCCTCTCTGGGGCCAACGTCCTGACTTTC. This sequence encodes CASSFGLPLSGANVLTF.

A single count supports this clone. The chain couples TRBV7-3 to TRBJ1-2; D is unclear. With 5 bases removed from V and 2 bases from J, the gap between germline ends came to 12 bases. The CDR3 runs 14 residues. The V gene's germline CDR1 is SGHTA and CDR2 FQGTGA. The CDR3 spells CASSPGGGNYGYTF. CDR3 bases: TGTGCCAGCAGCCCAGGTGGAGGGAACTATGGCTACACCTTC.

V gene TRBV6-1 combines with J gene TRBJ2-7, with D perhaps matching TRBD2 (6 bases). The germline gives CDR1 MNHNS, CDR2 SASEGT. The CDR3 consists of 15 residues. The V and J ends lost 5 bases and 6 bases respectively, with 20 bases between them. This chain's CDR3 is CASSITPGLLSEQYF. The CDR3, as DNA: TGTGCCAGCAGTATTACTCCGGGACTCCTGAGCGAGCAGTACTTC.

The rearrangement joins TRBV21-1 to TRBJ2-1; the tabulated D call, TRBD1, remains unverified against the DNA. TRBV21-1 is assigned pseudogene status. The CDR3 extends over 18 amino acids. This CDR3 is CASSLGDPGTPPYNEQFF. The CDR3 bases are TGTGCCAGCAGCCTAGGGGATCCCGGGACACCCCCCTACAATGAGCAGTTCTTC.

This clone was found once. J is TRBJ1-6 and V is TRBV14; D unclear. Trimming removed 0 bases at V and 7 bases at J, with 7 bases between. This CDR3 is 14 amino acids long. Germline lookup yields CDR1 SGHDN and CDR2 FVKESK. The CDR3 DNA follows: TGTGCCAGCAGCCAAGATCGGGGAAATTCACCCCTCCACTTT. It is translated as CASSQDRGNSPLHF.

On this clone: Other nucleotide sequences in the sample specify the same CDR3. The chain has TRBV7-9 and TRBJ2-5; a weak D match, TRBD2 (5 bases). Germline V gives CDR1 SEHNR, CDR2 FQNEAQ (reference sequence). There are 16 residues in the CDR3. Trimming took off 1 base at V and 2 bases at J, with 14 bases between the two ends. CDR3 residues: CASSLGAGRPQETQYF. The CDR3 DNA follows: TGTGCCAGCAGCTTAGGCGCGGGCAGGCCGCAAGAGACCCAGTACTTC.

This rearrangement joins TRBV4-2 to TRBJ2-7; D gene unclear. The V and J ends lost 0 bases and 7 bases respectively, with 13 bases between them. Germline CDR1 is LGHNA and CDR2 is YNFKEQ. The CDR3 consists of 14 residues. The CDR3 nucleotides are TGTGCCAGCAGCCAAGAACAGTACCTTGGGGAGCAGTACTTC. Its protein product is CASSQEQYLGEQYF.

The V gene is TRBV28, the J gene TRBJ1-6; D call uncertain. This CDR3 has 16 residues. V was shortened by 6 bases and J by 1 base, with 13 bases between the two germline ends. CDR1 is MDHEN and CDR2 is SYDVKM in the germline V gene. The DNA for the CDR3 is TGTGCCAGCAGCCCGGTAGAGAAGTCCTATAATTCACCCCTCCACTTT. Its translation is CASSPVEKSYNSPLHF.

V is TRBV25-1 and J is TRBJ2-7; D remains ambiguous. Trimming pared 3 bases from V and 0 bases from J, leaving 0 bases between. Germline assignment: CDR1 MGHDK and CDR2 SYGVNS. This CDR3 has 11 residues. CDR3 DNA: TGTGCCAGCAGTGACTCCTACGAGCAGTACTTC. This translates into CASSDSYEQYF.

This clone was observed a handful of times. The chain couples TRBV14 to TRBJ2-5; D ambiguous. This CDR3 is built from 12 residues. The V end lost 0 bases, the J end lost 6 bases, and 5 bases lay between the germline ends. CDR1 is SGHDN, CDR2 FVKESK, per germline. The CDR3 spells CASSQDRKTQYF. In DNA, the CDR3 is TGTGCCAGCAGCCAAGATAGGAAGACCCAGTACTTC.

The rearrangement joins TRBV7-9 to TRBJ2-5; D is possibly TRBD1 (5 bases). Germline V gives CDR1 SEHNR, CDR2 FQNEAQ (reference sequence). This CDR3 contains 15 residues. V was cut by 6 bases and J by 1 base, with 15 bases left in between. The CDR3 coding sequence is TGTGCCAGCAGTCACACTAAAGGGGTCCAAGAGACCCAGTACTTC. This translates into CASSHTKGVQETQYF. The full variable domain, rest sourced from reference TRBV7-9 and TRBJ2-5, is DTGVSQNPRHKITKRGQNVTFRCDPISEHNRLYWYRQTLGQGPEFLTYFQNEAQLEKSRLLSDRFSAERPKGSFSTLEIQRTEQGDSAMYLCASSHTKGVQETQYFGPGTRLLVL.

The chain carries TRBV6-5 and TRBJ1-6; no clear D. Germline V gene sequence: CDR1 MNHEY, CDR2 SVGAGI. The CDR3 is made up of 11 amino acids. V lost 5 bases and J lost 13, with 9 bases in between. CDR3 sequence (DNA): TGTGCCAGCAGTAACGAGGGCCCCCTCCACTTT. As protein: CASSNEGPLHF.

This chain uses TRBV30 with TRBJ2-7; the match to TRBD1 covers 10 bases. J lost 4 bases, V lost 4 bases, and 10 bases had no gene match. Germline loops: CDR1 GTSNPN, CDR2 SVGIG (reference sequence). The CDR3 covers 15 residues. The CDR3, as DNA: TGTGCCTGGACTTTACCGGGACAGGGGTTGTACGAGCAGTACTTC. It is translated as CAWTLPGQGLYEQYF.

As DNA, the CDR3 is TGCGCCAGCAGCCGGCGCGGGGTTGGGGATACGCAGTATTTT. Its protein product is CASSRRGVGDTQYF. The chain joins TRBV4-3 to TRBJ2-3; weak D call: TRBD2 (6 bases). CDR1 and CDR2 from the germline V gene are LGHNA and YSLEER. This CDR3 region has 14 residues. Deletions cut 4 bases from V and 6 bases from J, with 14 bases between.

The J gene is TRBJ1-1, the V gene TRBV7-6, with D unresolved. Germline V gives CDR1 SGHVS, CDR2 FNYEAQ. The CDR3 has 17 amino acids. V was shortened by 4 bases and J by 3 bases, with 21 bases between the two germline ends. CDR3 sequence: CASSSAAHMGYDTEAFF. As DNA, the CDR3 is TGTGCCAGCAGCTCAGCGGCCCACATGGGGTACGACACTGAAGCTTTCTTT.

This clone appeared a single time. The CDR3 DNA is TGCGCCAGTCGACTAGCGGGGGGGAACACCGGGGAGCTGTTTTTT. Its translation is CASRLAGGNTGELFF. This chain links TRBV5-1 with TRBJ2-2, with 13 positions matching TRBD2. V was pared by 8 bases and J by 1 base, with 2 bases of the junction left unmatched. Germline lookup yields CDR1 SGHRS and CDR2 YFSETQ. The CDR3 sequence is 15 residues long.

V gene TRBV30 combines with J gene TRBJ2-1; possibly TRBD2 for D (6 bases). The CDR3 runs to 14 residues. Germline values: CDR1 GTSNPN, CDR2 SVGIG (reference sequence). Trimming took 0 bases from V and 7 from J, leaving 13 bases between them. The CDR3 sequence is CAWSVLGGLNEQFF. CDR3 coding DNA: TGTGCCTGGAGTGTACTAGGAGGGCTGAATGAGCAGTTCTTC.

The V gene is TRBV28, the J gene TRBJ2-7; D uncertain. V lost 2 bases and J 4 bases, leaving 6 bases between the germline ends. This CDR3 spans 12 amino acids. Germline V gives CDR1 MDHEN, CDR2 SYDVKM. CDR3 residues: CASSLGEYEQYF. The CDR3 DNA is TGTGCCAGCAGTTTAGGGGAATACGAGCAGTACTTC.

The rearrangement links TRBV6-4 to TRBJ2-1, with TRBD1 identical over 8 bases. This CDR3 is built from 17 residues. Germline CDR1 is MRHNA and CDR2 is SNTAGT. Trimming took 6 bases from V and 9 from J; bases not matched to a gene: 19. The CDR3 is CASSQDSDRGIFSEQFF. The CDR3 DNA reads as TGTGCCAGCAGCCAAGACTCCGACAGGGGTATTTTCAGTGAGCAGTTCTTC.

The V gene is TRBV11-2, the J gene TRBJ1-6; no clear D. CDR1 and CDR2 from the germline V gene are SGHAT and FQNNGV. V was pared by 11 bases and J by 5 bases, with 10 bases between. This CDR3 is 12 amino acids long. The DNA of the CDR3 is TGTGCCGGCCAGTCCAATAATTCACCCCTCCACTTT. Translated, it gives CAGQSNNSPLHF.

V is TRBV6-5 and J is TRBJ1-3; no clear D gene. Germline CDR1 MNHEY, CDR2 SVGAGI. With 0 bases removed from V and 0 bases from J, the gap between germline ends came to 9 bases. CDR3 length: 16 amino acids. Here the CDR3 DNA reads TGTGCCAGCAGTTACTCGGTAAAGAGCTCTGGAAACACCATATATTTT. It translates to CASSYSVKSSGNTIYF.

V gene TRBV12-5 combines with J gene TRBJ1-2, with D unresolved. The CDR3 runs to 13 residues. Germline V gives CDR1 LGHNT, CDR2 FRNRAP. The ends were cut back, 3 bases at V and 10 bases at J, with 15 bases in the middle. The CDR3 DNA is TGTGCTAGTGGTTTAGACACCACTACATTCTACACCTTC. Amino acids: CASGLDTTTFYTF.

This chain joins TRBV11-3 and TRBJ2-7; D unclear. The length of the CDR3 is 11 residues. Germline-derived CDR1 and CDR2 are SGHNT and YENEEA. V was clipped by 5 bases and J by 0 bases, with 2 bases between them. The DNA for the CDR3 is TGTGCCAGCAGCAACTCCTACGAGCAGTACTTC. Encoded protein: CASSNSYEQYF.

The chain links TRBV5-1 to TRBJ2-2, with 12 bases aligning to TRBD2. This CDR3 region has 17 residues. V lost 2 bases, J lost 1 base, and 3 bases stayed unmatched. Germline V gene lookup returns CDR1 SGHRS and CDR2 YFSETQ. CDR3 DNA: TGCGCCAGCAGCTTCCTAGCGGGGGGGATGAACACCGGGGAGCTGTTTTTT. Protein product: CASSFLAGGMNTGELFF.

In DNA, the CDR3 is TGTGCCAGCAGACTCGGTCAGGGGGACACCGGGGAGCTGTTTTTT. Translating it yields CASRLGQGDTGELFF. This rearrangement joins TRBV7-9 to TRBJ2-2, with 7 nucleotides matching TRBD1. Trimming at V came to 6 bases and at J to 3 bases, leaving 7 bases not matched to a gene. Germline lookup yields CDR1 SEHNR and CDR2 FQNEAQ (reference sequence). The CDR3 has 15 residues.

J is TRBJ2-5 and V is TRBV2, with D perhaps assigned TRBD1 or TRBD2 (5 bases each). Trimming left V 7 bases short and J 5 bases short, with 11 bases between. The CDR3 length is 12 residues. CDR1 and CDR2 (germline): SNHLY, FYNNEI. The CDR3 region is CASIGAGETQYF. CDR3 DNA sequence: TGTGCCAGCATCGGGGCCGGGGAGACCCAGTACTTC.

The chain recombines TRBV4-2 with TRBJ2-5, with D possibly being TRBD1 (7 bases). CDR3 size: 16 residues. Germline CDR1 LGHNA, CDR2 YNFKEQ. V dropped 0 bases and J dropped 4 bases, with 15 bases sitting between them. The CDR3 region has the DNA TGTGCCAGCAGCCAAGATCCCGGCAGGGGGGCAGAGACCCAGTACTTC. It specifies CASSQDPGRGAETQYF.